Each of the 16 T cell receptor beta chains below was sequenced from the same sample in a study of T cells in women clearing cervical HPV infection. The repertoire was sequenced with immunoSEQ multiplex PCR; TCRdb's copy has only in-frame clones and lacks some. The sample totals under 45,000 clones. The sample taken for sequencing was blood buffy coat. All receptors come from a woman between 18 and 69 years old with a cervical HPV16 infection that either progressed to CIN3+ or cleared (not recorded which).

This CDR3 reads CASRRGGVDEQFF. The CDR3 DNA, read in part, is TGTGCCAGCCGACGTGGAGGGGTTGATGAG. This rearrangement joins TRBV7-9 to TRBJ2-1; maybe TRBD2 (6 bases). From the germline J gene comes the end of the CDR3, since the read stops 3 residues before it. Per germline, CDR1 SEHNR and CDR2 FQNEAQ (reference sequence). The CDR3 sequence is 13 residues long. Trimming removed 8 bases at V and 8 bases at J, with 16 bases between.

Concerning this clone: With the read ending 3 residues before the CDR3 end, the germline J gene is used to fill in that end. This chain connects TRBV3-1 (or the pseudogene TRBV3-2) to TRBJ1-2; tentatively, D is TRBD1 (6 bases). CDR3 size: 16 residues. Germline loops: CDR1 LGHDT, CDR2 YNNKEL (reference sequence). CDR3 residues: CASSQDRGSLRGGYTF. The DNA read from the CDR3 is TGTGCCAGCAGCCAGGATAGGGGGTCTTTAAGAGGGGGC.

Remarks on this clone: The read ends 3 residues early relative to the CDR3; the germline J gene fills the gap. The chain recombines TRBV20-1 with TRBJ2-3, with 14 positions matching TRBD2. Germline values: CDR1 DFQATT, CDR2 SNEGSKA (reference sequence). The V and J ends lost 6 bases and 1 base, in that order; junction bases with no gene match: 3. The CDR3 spans 15 residues. CDR3 bases read: TGCAGTGCGCCGGGACTAGCGGGGGGCACAGATACG. Translating it yields CSAPGLAGGTDT. The entire CDR3 is CSAPGLAGGTDTQYF.

Concerning this clone: The read finishes 3 residues shy of the CDR3 end, and the germline J gene is used to complete it. The V gene is TRBV4-1, the J gene TRBJ1-1; D remains ambiguous. This CDR3 region has 13 residues. Germline V gives CDR1 MGHRA, CDR2 YSYEKL. V lost 5 bases and J 0 bases, leaving 7 bases between the germline ends. CDR3 DNA, as far as it was read: TGCGCCAGCAGCGGCAGATTGAACACTGAA. Protein: CASSGRLNTE. The CDR3 as a whole reads CASSGRLNTEAFF.

In the case of this clone: With the read ending 3 residues before the CDR3 end, the germline J gene is used to fill in that end. J is TRBJ1-4 and V is TRBV4-1; no firm D call. Trimming left V 0 bases short and J 8 bases short, with 7 bases between. Germline values: CDR1 MGHRA, CDR2 YSYEKL. The CDR3 has 13 residues. CDR3 sequence reads: CASSQEFREKLFF. The sequenced part of the CDR3 DNA is TGCGCCAGCAGCCAAGAGTTCAGAGAAAAA.

A remark on this clone: The read finishes 3 residues shy of the CDR3 end, and the germline J gene is used to complete it. The V gene is TRBV5-1, the J gene TRBJ1-1; TRBD1 might be the D (6 bases). Germline CDR1 reads SGHRS; CDR2 reads YFSETQ. The germline V and J ends were trimmed by 4 bases and 0 bases, with 10 bases remaining between them. The CDR3 spans 14 residues. CDR3: CASSTRTVNTEAFF. The part of the CDR3 DNA that was read is TGCGCCAGCAGCACCCGGACAGTGAACACTGAA.

CDR3 bases read: TGTGCCAGTTGCCCGGACAGGTTCAGTAATCAGCCC. This gives the protein CASCPDRFSNQP. The whole CDR3 protein reads CASCPDRFSNQPQHF. The J gene is TRBJ1-5, the V gene TRBV19; 7 bases agree with TRBD1. The read finishes 3 residues shy of the CDR3 end, and the germline J gene is used to complete it. The germline V gene encodes CDR1 LNHDA and CDR2 SQIVND (reference sequence). CDR3 length: 15 amino acids. Trimming took 8 bases from V and 4 from J; bases not matched to a gene: 11.

Regarding this clone: The missing CDR3 end, 3 residues past where the read stops, is filled in from the germline J gene. This chain joins TRBV19 and TRBJ1-1, with a possible D match to TRBD1 (5 bases). There are 12 residues in the CDR3. Germline V CDR1 and CDR2: LNHDA, SQIVND (reference sequence). CDR3 region: CASSARDSEAFF. The covered CDR3 bases are TGTGCCAGTAGTGCCAGGGATTCCGAA.

In regard to this clone: The DNA ends 3 residues before the CDR3 does, and the rest of the CDR3 is filled in from the germline J gene. This sample includes further DNA sequences coding for the same CDR3. The V and J genes are TRBV14 and TRBJ2-7; the D is unclear. Between the trimmed V and J ends, which lost 1 base and 2 bases, there was a span of 12 bases. CDR3 size: 15 residues. Germline V gives CDR1 SGHDN, CDR2 FVKESK. The covered CDR3 bases are TGTGCCAGCAGCCAAGCCCTACCTCTAGCCTACGAG. Translation: CASSQALPLAYE. In full, the CDR3 is CASSQALPLAYEQYF. Supplemented by reference TRBV14 and TRBJ2-7, the full variable domain reads EAGVTQFPSHSVIEKGQTVTLRCDPISGHDNLYWYRRVMGKEIKFLLHFVKESKQDESGMPNNRFLAERTGGTYSTLKVQPAELEDSGVYFCASSQALPLAYEQYFGPGTRLTVT.

As for this clone: The read gets to within 3 residues of the CDR3 end, and the germline J gene fills in the rest. The V and J genes are TRBV5-4 and TRBJ2-3; the D is unclear. Germline V gene data show CDR1 as SGHNT and CDR2 as YYREEE (reference sequence). The CDR3 sequence is 12 residues long. CDR3 residues: CASSLGEGTQYF. The CDR3 bases that were read are TGTGCCAGCAGCTTGGGAGAAGGCACG.

Notes on this clone: The DNA ends 3 residues before the CDR3 does, and the rest of the CDR3 is filled in from the germline J gene. The genes are TRBV6-1 and TRBJ2-1, with TRBD1 as a possible D gene (6 bases). V was shortened by 1 base and J by 8 bases, with 21 bases between the two germline ends. Germline CDR1 reads MNHNS; CDR2 reads SASEGT. This CDR3 contains 17 residues. CDR3 DNA (partial): TGTGCCAGCAGTGAAGAAATTGTCGGGTTGGGACAATATGAG. This translates into CASSEEIVGLGQYE. The CDR3 in its entirety is CASSEEIVGLGQYEQFF.

The CDR3 is CASKTTRGRSTEAFF. The part of the CDR3 DNA that was read is TGTGCCAGCAAAACTACCAGGGGGCGAAGCACTGAA. This chain joins TRBV6-4 and TRBJ1-1; the match to TRBD1 covers 8 bases. The read comes to an end 3 residues before the CDR3 does, leaving the germline J gene to fill in the end. The CDR3 is 15 amino acids. The V segment lost 7 bases and the J segment 4 bases; nucleotides outside the gene matches: 11. From germline, CDR1 is MRHNA and CDR2 SNTAGT.

As regards this clone: Read coverage stops 3 residues before the CDR3 terminus; the germline J gene supplies the remainder. The V call is TRBV6-1, the J call TRBJ2-4, with a weak D call TRBD2 (5 bases). Trimming removed 1 base at V and 2 bases at J, with 21 bases between. The CDR3 spans 19 residues. Germline-derived CDR1 and CDR2 are MNHNS and SASEGT. The part of the CDR3 DNA that was read is TGTGCCAGCAGTGAAGAAGTGAGGGAGCGGATATTTACCAAAAACATT. This encodes CASSEEVRERIFTKNI. The full CDR3 sequence reads CASSEEVRERIFTKNIQYF.

As for this clone: From the germline J gene comes the end of the CDR3, since the read stops 3 residues before it. This chain connects TRBV5-1 to TRBJ2-7, with D perhaps matching TRBD1 (5 bases). The CDR3 sequence is 13 residues long. Germline V gene lookup returns CDR1 SGHRS and CDR2 YFSETQ. V was trimmed by 3 bases and J by 3 bases, leaving 10 bases between them. The covered CDR3 bases are TGCGCCAGCAGCTCCGATGACAGCTACGAG. This encodes CASSSDDSYE. Given in full, the CDR3 is CASSSDDSYEQYF.

As regards this clone: The observed sequence ends 3 residues before the CDR3 terminus, with the missing tail filled in from the germline J gene. V and J are TRBV19 and TRBJ2-5; 8 bases are shared with TRBD2. This CDR3 has 15 residues. CDR1 is LNHDA, CDR2 SQIVND, per germline (reference sequence). Germline trimming cut 1 base from V and 4 bases from J; bases unmatched to any gene: 5. The CDR3 reads CASSIAGGRGETQYF. Partial CDR3 DNA: TGTGCCAGTAGTATAGCGGGGGGGCGGGGAGAGACC.

Points on this clone: From the germline J gene comes the end of the CDR3, since the read stops 3 residues before it. The chain has TRBV10-3 and TRBJ1-1, with D tentatively TRBD1 (6 bases). The CDR3 spans 15 residues. The germline V gene encodes CDR1 ENHRY and CDR2 SYGVKD. The CDR3 reads CAISELPPGQGEAFF. CDR3 DNA (partial): TGTGCCATCAGTGAGTTACCCCCGGGGCAGGGGGAA.